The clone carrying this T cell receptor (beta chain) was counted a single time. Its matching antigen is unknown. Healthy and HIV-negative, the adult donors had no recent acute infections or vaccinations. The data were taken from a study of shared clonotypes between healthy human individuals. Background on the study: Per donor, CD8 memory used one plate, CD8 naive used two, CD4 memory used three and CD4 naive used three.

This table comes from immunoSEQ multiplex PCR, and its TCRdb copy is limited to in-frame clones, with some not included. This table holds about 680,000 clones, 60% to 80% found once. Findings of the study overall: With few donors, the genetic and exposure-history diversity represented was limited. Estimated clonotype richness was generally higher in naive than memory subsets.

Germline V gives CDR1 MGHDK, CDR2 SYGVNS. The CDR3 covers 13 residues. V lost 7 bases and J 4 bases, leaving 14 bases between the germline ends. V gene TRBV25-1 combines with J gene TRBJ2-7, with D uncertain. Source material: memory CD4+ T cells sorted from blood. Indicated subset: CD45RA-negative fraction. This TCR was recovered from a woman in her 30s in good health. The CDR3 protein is CASTTDLGYEQYF. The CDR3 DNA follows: TGTGCCAGCACAACCGACCTTGGGTACGAGCAGTACTTC.